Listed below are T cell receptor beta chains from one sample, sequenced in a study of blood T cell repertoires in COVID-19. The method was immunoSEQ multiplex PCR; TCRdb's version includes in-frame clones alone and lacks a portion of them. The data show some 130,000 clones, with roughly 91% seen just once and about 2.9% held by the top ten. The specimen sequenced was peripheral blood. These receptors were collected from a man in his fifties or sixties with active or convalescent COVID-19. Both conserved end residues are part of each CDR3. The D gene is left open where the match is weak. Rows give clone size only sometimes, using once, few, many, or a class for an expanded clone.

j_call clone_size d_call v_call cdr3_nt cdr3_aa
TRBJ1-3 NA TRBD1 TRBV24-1 TGTGCCACCAGTGATTCAGGGGGGCCCCTCCAAGGAAACACCATATATTTT CATSDSGGPLQGNTIYF
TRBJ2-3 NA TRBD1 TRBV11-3 TGTGCCAGCAGTCACGACAGGGGGCGGACAGATACGCAGTATTTT CASSHDRGRTDTQYF
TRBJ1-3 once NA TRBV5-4 TGTGCCAGCAGCCCGAAGGGGGCTGGAAACACCATATATTTT CASSPKGAGNTIYF
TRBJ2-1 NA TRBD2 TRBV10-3 TGTGCCACCAGTCCCTCACTAGCGGGGTCGACCTACAATGAGCAGTTCTTC CATSPSLAGSTYNEQFF
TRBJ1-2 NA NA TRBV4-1 TGCGCCAGCAGCCAAGGGAGGGCGCCGGACTATGGCTACACCTTC CASSQGRAPDYGYTF
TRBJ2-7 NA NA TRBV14 TGTGCCAGCAGCCAGGTCGAGATTGGCGAGCAGTACTTC CASSQVEIGEQYF
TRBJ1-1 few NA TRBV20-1 TGCAGTGCTAGTAGGTCCCAGCGGACGGACACTGAAGCTTTCTTT CSASRSQRTDTEAFF
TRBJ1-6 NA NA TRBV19 TGTGCCAGTAGTATCTTCCCCAGGGGTTTGAACGGGTCACCCCTCCACTTT CASSIFPRGLNGSPLHF
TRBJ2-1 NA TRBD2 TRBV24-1 TGTGCCACCAGCCGGGGAGGGTCCTACAATGAGCAGTTCTTC CATSRGGSYNEQFF
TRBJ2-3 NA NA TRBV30 TGTGCCTGGAAACAGAACACAGATACGCAGTATTTT CAWKQNTDTQYF
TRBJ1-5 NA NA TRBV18 TGTGCCAGCTCACCCGACAGAGATCAGCCCCAGCATTTT CASSPDRDQPQHF
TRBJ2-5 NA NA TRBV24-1 TGTGCCACCAGTGATCCCGGGGATGGGGGCCGGCGGGAGACCCAGTACTTC CATSDPGDGGRRETQYF
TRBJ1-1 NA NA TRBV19 TGTGCCAGTAGTCCCCTCAGGGGCTTTGGGGGAGCTTTCTTT CASSPLRGFGGAFF
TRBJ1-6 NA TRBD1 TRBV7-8 TGTGCCAGCAGCTTGGGGACAGGGGCAGGGGGCCACCACTTT CASSLGTGAGGHHF
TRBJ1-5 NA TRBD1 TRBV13 TGTGCCAGCGGACAGGGGGCGGAGGGGCCCCAGCATTTT CASGQGAEGPQHF
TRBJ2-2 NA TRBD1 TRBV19 TGTGCCAGTACCGGGACAGGGGGCTCCGGGGAGCTGTTTTTT CASTGTGGSGELFF
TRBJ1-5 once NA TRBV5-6 TGTGCCAGCAGCTCAATTGACAGACGCAATCAGCCCCAGCATTTT CASSSIDRRNQPQHF
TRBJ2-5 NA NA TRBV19 TGTGCCAGTAGTACACGGAGGGGACTAGAGACCCAGTACTTC CASSTRRGLETQYF
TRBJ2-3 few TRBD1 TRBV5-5 TGTGCCAGCAGCCCCGGTCAGGGGGCGTTCACAGATACGCAGTATTTT CASSPGQGAFTDTQYF
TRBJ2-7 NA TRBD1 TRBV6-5 TGTGCCAGCAGTTACTTCCCCCGGACAGGGGGCGAGCAGTACTTC CASSYFPRTGGEQYF
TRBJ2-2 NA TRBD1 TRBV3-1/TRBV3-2 TGTGCCAGCAGCCAGGGGGGACAGGGGCACGGGGAGCTGTTTTTT CASSQGGQGHGELFF
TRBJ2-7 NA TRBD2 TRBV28 TGTGCCAGCAGTTTTCGCGGGGGGCACTCCTACGAGCAGTACTTC CASSFRGGHSYEQYF
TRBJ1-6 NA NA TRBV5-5 TGTGCCAGCAGCTTGGGCAGGGTCGGTTCACCCCTCCACTTT CASSLGRVGSPLHF
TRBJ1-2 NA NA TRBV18 TGTGCCAGCTCCATACCGAGCTATGGCTACACCTTC CASSIPSYGYTF
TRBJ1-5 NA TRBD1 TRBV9 TGTGCCAGCAGCGTAGTCGGGACAGGGAGGGGGGATCAGCCCCAGCATTTT CASSVVGTGRGDQPQHF
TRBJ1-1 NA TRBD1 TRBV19 TGTGCCAGTAACTCCCCGGACAGGGGGAACACTGAAGCTTTCTTT CASNSPDRGNTEAFF
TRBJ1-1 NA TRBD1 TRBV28 TGTGCCAGCAGTTGGACAGGGCCTACCAACACTGAAGCTTTCTTT CASSWTGPTNTEAFF
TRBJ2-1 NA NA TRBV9 TGTGCCAGCAGCCCCGCGGGGAGCTCCTACAATGAGCAGTTCTTC CASSPAGSSYNEQFF
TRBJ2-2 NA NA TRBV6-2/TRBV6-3 TGTGCCAGCAGTTACGGGGCCTACACCGGGGAGCTGTTTTTT CASSYGAYTGELFF